This T cell receptor beta chain was recovered during a study of T cell responses to AZD1222 COVID-19 vaccine. Study outcomes and limitations: Spike-spanning, vaccine-associated CD4 TCRs were dominant at 160-218 and 743-854. Donors were mostly white British, more females; clonal diversity possibly underestimated.

V was shortened by 0 bases and J by 8 bases, with 11 bases between the two germline ends. Germline-derived CDR1 and CDR2 are SGHRS and YFSETQ. This CDR3 has 13 residues. Notes on this clone: Its antigen is still unknown.

Repertoires were generated with immunoSEQ multiplex PCR, while TCRdb's copy carries only in-frame clones and drops some. The table shows approximately 150,000 clones, with approximately 89% occurring only once. The chain has TRBV5-1 and TRBJ1-2; no clear D. Sequencing used peripheral blood, obtained on day 0 of AZD1222 vaccination. The receptor's source is an adult in good health. The CDR3 DNA reads TGCGCCAGCAGCTTGGTTCAATCCTGGGGCTACACCTTC. Its protein product is CASSLVQSWGYTF.